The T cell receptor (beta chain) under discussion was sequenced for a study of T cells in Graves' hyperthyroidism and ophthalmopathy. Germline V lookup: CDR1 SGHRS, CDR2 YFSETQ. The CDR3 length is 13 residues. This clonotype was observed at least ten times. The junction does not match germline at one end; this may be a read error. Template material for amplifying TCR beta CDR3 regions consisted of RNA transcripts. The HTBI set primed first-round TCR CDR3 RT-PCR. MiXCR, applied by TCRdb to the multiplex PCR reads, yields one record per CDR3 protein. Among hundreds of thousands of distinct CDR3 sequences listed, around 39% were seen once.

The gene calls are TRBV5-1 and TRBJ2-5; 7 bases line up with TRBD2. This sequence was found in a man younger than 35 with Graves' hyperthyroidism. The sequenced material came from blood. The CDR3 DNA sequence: TGCGCCAGCAGCTTAGAGCGGGAAGAGTCCCAGTACTTC. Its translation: CASSLEREESQYF.